Presented here are 20 T cell receptor beta chains from one specimen sequenced in a study of lymphopenia after photon versus proton radiotherapy. The protocol was immunoSEQ multiplex PCR, while the TCRdb copy is restricted to in-frame clones and leaves out a portion. Here the sample spans 15,000 to 20,000 clones, about nine tenths being singletons. The sample here was peripheral blood, taken from a patient treated with proton-based radiotherapy. These receptors were obtained from a woman aged 55-70 years with cholangiocarcinoma. Some clones in this sample may be carry-over from other donors' samples.

The rearrangement links TRBV11-1 to TRBJ1-1; D possibly corresponds to TRBD1 (5 bases). There are 15 residues in the CDR3. CDR1 and CDR2 from the germline V gene are SGHAT and FQDESV (reference sequence). Trimming cost V 3 bases and J 1 base, with 12 bases left between them. Here the CDR3 DNA reads TGTGCCAGCAGCTTGTTCGGGGCCGCGAACACTGAAGCTTTCTTT. Encoded protein: CASSLFGAANTEAFF. The variable domain in full, with the rest retrieved from reference TRBV11-1 and TRBJ1-1, is EAEVAQSPRYKITEKSQAVAFWCDPISGHATLYWYRQILGQGPELLVQFQDESVVDDSQLPKDRFSAERLKGVDSTLKIQPAELGDSAMYLCASSLFGAANTEAFFGQGTRLTVV.

This clone was observed a single time. This chain links TRBV11-2 with TRBJ2-1; D is ambiguous. CDR3 length: 15 residues. Germline CDR1 is SGHAT and CDR2 is FQNNGV. Trimming removed 5 bases from V and 1 base from J, with 12 bases in between. The CDR3 reads CASSPWTVSYNEQFF. CDR3 coding DNA: TGTGCCAGCAGCCCCTGGACGGTTTCCTACAATGAGCAGTTCTTC. The whole variable domain, filled in from reference TRBV11-2 and TRBJ2-1, reads EAGVAQSPRYKIIEKRQSVAFWCNPISGHATLYWYQQILGQGPKLLIQFQNNGVVDDSQLPKDRFSAERLKGVDSTLKIQPAKLEDSAVYLCASSPWTVSYNEQFFGPGTRLTVL.

This chain links TRBV9 with TRBJ1-1; D may be TRBD1 (5 bases). The CDR3 extends over 14 amino acids. Trimming took off 0 bases at V and 1 base at J, with 7 bases between the two ends. Germline values: CDR1 SGDLS, CDR2 YYNGEE. CDR3 bases: TGTGCCAGCAGCGTAGCGGGGGGGAACACTGAAGCTTTCTTT. Translated, it gives CASSVAGGNTEAFF.

V gene TRBV21-1 combines with J gene TRBJ2-7. TRBV21-1 is termed a pseudogene. This CDR3 region has 16 residues. CDR3 DNA sequence: TGTGCCAGCAGCAAATGTGAGGGGTCGAGCTCCTACGAGCAGTACTTC. Its protein product is CASSKCEGSSSYEQYF.

J is TRBJ2-5 and V is TRBV2, with 9 bases that match TRBD1. CDR1 and CDR2 from the germline V gene are SNHLY and FYNNEI. The CDR3 runs to 18 residues. With 7 bases clipped from V and 3 bases from J, the junction kept 18 bases outside the gene matches. The CDR3 here is CASILGPRSGTGKETQYF. CDR3 nucleotide sequence: TGTGCCAGCATCCTCGGCCCCCGATCCGGGACAGGGAAAGAGACCCAGTACTTC.

V gene TRBV10-2 combines with J gene TRBJ2-7; the D is unclear. The ends were cut back, 5 bases at V and 2 bases at J, with 4 bases in the middle. The germline CDR1 and CDR2 sequences are WSHSY and SAAADI. This CDR3 comprises 11 residues. CDR3 loop: CASSSPYEQYF. The CDR3, as DNA: TGCGCCAGCAGTTCCCCCTACGAGCAGTACTTC.

The chain employs TRBV7-6 and TRBJ1-4, with 7 positions matching TRBD1. Trimming at V came to 4 bases and at J to 8 bases, leaving 10 bases not matched to a gene. Looked up from germline, CDR1 is SGHVS and CDR2 is FNYEAQ. The CDR3 contains 15 residues. The CDR3 DNA is TGTGCCAGCAGCTCAACAGGGGTTGTTATAGAAAAACTGTTTTTT. Translated: CASSSTGVVIEKLFF.

This chain links TRBV5-1 with TRBJ2-5; TRBD1 matches at 9 bases. Unmatched junction bases numbered 5, after V lost 3 bases and J lost 5 bases. The CDR3 spans 14 residues. Germline values: CDR1 SGHRS, CDR2 YFSETQ. CDR3 region: CASSSGTGRETQYF. The CDR3 bases are TGCGCCAGCAGCTCGGGGACAGGGCGTGAGACCCAGTACTTC.

The chain recombines TRBV2 with TRBJ2-6, with 9 nucleotides matching TRBD1. V lost 5 bases, J lost 0 bases, and 5 bases stayed unmatched. The CDR3 runs 17 residues. Germline V lookup: CDR1 SNHLY, CDR2 FYNNEI. The CDR3: CASSQTGGFSGANVLTF. The CDR3 coding sequence is TGTGCCAGCAGTCAAACAGGGGGCTTCTCTGGGGCCAACGTCCTGACTTTC.

The chain employs TRBV18 and TRBJ2-1; tentative D call: TRBD2 (7 bases). The CDR3 loop spans 15 amino acids. The V gene's germline CDR1 is KGHSH and CDR2 LQKENI. V shed 4 bases and J shed 8 bases, with 18 bases lying between them. Here the CDR3 DNA reads TGTGCCAGCTCACTAACCGGGGGGCCTTGGGATGAGCAGTTCTTC. As protein: CASSLTGGPWDEQFF.

This chain joins TRBV7-2 and TRBJ1-2, with D unresolved. V dropped 2 bases and J dropped 10 bases, with 17 bases sitting between them. Germline CDR1 SGHTA, CDR2 FQGNSA. CDR3 size: 14 residues. The CDR3: CASSLLGSGTDYTF. CDR3 coding DNA: TGTGCCAGCAGCTTACTGGGCAGCGGAACTGACTACACCTTC.

The chain uses TRBV10-1 and TRBJ2-5; TRBD1 matches at 9 bases. The CDR3 covers 15 residues. Germline V CDR1 and CDR2: WNHNN, SYGVQD (reference sequence). V was clipped by 4 bases and J by 5 bases; unmatched bases: 8. This chain's CDR3 is CASSAGTGTSETQYF. CDR3 bases: TGCGCCAGCAGTGCAGGGACAGGGACATCGGAGACCCAGTACTTC.

The CDR3 DNA reads TGTGCCAGTGGGACAGTAAGGGATCAGCCCCAGCATTTT. Translating gives CASGTVRDQPQHF. The V call is TRBV6-1, the J call TRBJ1-5; 7 bases are shared with TRBD1. Germline V lookup: CDR1 MNHNS, CDR2 SASEGT. V was clipped by 9 bases and J by 5 bases; unmatched bases: 7. The CDR3 consists of 13 residues.

V usage is TRBV28 and J usage is TRBJ2-6; D ambiguous. This CDR3 is 14 amino acids long. CDR1 and CDR2 (germline): MDHEN, SYDVKM. The V end was cut by 6 bases, the J end by 0 bases, with 6 bases between. CDR3 in DNA: TGTGCCAGCAGAAGCTACTCTGGGGCCAACGTCCTGACTTTC. Protein product: CASRSYSGANVLTF.

This chain connects TRBV5-5 to TRBJ1-1; D is uncertain. The CDR3 loop spans 14 amino acids. Germline-derived CDR1 and CDR2 are SGHKS and YYEKEE (reference sequence). The V end was cut by 1 base, the J end by 6 bases, with 13 bases between. CDR3 sequence: CASSLHRLEAEAFF. The CDR3 DNA reads TGTGCCAGCAGCTTGCATCGATTGGAGGCTGAAGCTTTCTTT.

The rearrangement links TRBV7-6 to TRBJ2-2; no clear D. The V gene's germline CDR1 is SGHVS and CDR2 FNYEAQ. V lost 3 bases, J lost 4 bases, and 12 bases lay in between. The CDR3 has 15 amino acids. In DNA, the CDR3 is TGTGCCAGCAGCTTGGAGCCGGAACTCACCGGGGAGCTGTTTTTT. Encoded protein: CASSLEPELTGELFF.

The V call is TRBV7-9, the J call TRBJ1-1, with D uncertain. This CDR3 contains 12 residues. The germline gives CDR1 SEHNR, CDR2 FQNEAQ (reference sequence). Trimming took off 1 base at V and 9 bases at J, with 9 bases between the two ends. The CDR3 coding sequence is TGTGCCAGCAGCTTAGTCGGGGATCAAGCTTTCTTT. Amino acids: CASSLVGDQAFF.

V and J are TRBV5-4 and TRBJ2-7; perhaps TRBD2 as D (5 bases). The V gene lost 0 bases and the J gene lost 2 bases, with 6 bases spanning the gap. In germline, CDR1 is SGHNT, CDR2 YYREEE (reference sequence). The CDR3 loop spans 13 amino acids. DNA for the CDR3: TGTGCCAGCAGCTTGGAAGCGGCCTACGAGCAGTACTTC. Its translation is CASSLEAAYEQYF. Full variable domain (outside the CDR3, taken from reference TRBV5-4 and TRBJ2-7): ETGVTQSPTHLIKTRGQQVTLRCSSQSGHNTVSWYQQALGQGPQFIFQYYREEENGRGNFPPRFSGLQFPNYSSELNVNALELDDSALYLCASSLEAAYEQYFGPGTRLTVT.

This chain links TRBV6-5 with TRBJ1-1, with a tentative D call TRBD1 (6 bases). Germline loops: CDR1 MNHEY, CDR2 SVGAGI. The CDR3 sequence is 14 residues long. Trimming removed 5 bases from V and 5 bases from J, with 15 bases in between. The CDR3 DNA reads as TGTGCCAGCAGTCATAGACAGGTTCGAACTGAAGCTTTCTTT. As protein: CASSHRQVRTEAFF.

The V and J genes are TRBV5-1 and TRBJ2-7; 10 nucleotides agree with TRBD2. CDR3 size: 15 residues. From germline, CDR1 is SGHRS and CDR2 YFSETQ. V lost 5 bases, J lost 4 bases, and 9 bases stayed unmatched. The CDR3 DNA reads as TGCGCCAGCAGTCTAGCGGGAGTGGGCGGGTACGAGCAGTACTTC. Amino acid sequence: CASSLAGVGGYEQYF.